This T cell receptor (beta chain) stems from a study of T cell responses to AZD1222 COVID-19 vaccine. The CDR3 sequence is 14 residues long. Per the germline V gene, CDR1 is KGHSH and CDR2 is LQKENI. Between the trimmed V and J ends, which lost 2 bases and 2 bases, there was a span of 10 bases. Clones were sequenced by immunoSEQ multiplex PCR, and TCRdb holds only the in-frame ones, with some missing. Found here are about 67,000 clones, about 83% of them singletons; the top ten hold roughly 6.5%. This TCR was sampled from an adult who received the AZD1222 COVID-19 vaccine. The chain links TRBV18 to TRBJ2-7; no clear D gene. The specimen comprised peripheral blood, sampled 28 days after the second AZD1222 dose. The DNA for the CDR3 is TGTGCCAGCTCACCAACGGGTGGACCCTACGAGCAGTACTTC. Translating gives CASSPTGGPYEQYF.